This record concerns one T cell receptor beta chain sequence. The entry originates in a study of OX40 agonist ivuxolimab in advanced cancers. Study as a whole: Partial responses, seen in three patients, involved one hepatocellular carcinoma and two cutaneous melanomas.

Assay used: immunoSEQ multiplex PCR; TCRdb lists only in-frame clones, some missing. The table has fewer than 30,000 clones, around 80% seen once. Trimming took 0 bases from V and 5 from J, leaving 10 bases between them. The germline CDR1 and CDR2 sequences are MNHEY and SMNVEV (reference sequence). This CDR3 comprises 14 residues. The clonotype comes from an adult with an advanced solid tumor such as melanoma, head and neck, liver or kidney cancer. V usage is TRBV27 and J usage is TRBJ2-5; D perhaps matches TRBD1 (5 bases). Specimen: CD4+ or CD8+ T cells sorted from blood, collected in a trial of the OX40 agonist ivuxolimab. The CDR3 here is CASSLSSGRETQYF. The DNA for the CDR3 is TGTGCCAGCAGTTTATCGTCAGGGCGGGAGACCCAGTACTTC.